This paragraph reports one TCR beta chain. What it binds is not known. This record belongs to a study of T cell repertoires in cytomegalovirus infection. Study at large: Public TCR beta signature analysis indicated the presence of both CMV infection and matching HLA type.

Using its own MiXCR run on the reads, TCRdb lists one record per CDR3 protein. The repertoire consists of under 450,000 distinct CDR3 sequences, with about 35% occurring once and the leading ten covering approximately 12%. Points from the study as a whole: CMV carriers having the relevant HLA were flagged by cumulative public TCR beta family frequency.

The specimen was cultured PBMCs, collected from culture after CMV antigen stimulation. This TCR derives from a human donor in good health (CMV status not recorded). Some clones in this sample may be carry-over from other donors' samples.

The DNA for the CDR3 is TGCGCCAGCGGAGATGGAACCTATAATTCACCCCTCCACTTT. Its protein is CASGDGTYNSPLHF. This chain connects TRBV10-2 to TRBJ1-6; D gene uncertain. The CDR3 consists of 14 residues. The germline V gene encodes CDR1 WSHSY and CDR2 SAAADI. The germline V and J ends were trimmed by 8 bases and 2 bases, with 10 bases remaining between them.